Each of the 29 T cell receptor beta chains below was sequenced from the same sample in a study of T cells in Graves' hyperthyroidism and ophthalmopathy. Authors of the study amplified TCR beta CDR3 regions from RNA transcripts. When the TCR CDR3 underwent first-round RT-PCR, the HTBI primer set was used. TCRdb recomputed calls from the multiplex PCR reads with MiXCR, one row per CDR3 protein. The table lists about 300,000 distinct CDR3 sequences, around 20% of them singletons, with about 40% in the top ten. The sample consisted of blood. The receptors stem from a man aged 45-60 years with Graves' ophthalmopathy.

This clonotype has more than one count but fewer than ten. V and J are TRBV6-2 or TRBV6-3 and TRBJ2-5; D is uncertain. The germline CDR1 and CDR2 sequences are MNHEY and SVGEGT. CDR3 length: 13 amino acids. V was pared by 0 bases and J by 3 bases, with 5 bases between. CDR3 in DNA: TGTGCCAGCAGTTACTCCAGAAAAGAGACCCAGTACTTC. The encoded protein is CASSYSRKETQYF.

This clonotype showed up just a few times. J is TRBJ1-4 and V is TRBV20-1, with a tentative D call TRBD1 (5 bases). V lost 1 base and J lost 8, with 11 bases in between. The V gene's germline CDR1 is DFQATT and CDR2 SNEGSKA (reference sequence). The length of the CDR3 is 13 residues. The CDR3 region has the DNA TGCAGTGCTAGAGCCCCTCAGGGAGAAAAACTGTTTTTT. The encoded protein is CSARAPQGEKLFF.

This clonotype occurred many times. The V and J genes are TRBV5-1 and TRBJ2-1; TRBD1 agrees at 7 bases. After removal of 2 bases from V and 5 bases from J, the junction contained 4 bases not matched to a gene. The CDR3 totals 14 residues. Germline V gene lookup returns CDR1 SGHRS and CDR2 YFSETQ. The CDR3 region has the DNA TGCGCCAGCAGCTTATTCGGGACAGACAATGAGCAGTTCTTC. Translating gives CASSLFGTDNEQFF. The whole variable domain, remainder taken from reference TRBV5-1 and TRBJ2-1, is KAGVTQTPRYLIKTRGQQVTLSCSPISGHRSVSWYQQTPGQGLQFLFEYFSETQRNKGNFPGRFSGRQFSNSRSEMNVSTLELGDSALYLCASSLFGTDNEQFFGPGTRLTVL.

There are many counts of this clonotype. The CDR3 loop reads CASSESTSGASTDTQYF. The CDR3 DNA is TGCGCCAGCAGTGAGTCTACTAGCGGGGCAAGCACAGATACGCAGTATTTT. V and J are TRBV10-1 and TRBJ2-3; the match to TRBD2 covers 10 bases. This CDR3 has 17 amino acids. Looked up from germline, CDR1 is WNHNN and CDR2 is SYGVQD (reference sequence). V gave up 0 bases and J gave up 0 bases; unmatched junction bases: 3.

This sequence joins TRBV18 and TRBJ2-7, with 12 nucleotides matching TRBD2. Trimming took 3 bases from V and 2 from J; bases not matched to a gene: 8. This CDR3 has 17 residues. Germline V gene lookup returns CDR1 KGHSH and CDR2 LQKENI. This chain's CDR3 is CASSPISTSGGAYEQYF. CDR3 bases: TGTGCCAGCTCACCTATTTCGACTAGCGGGGGTGCCTACGAGCAGTACTTC. The whole variable domain, filled in from reference TRBV18 and TRBJ2-7, reads NAGVMQNPRHLVRRRGQEARLRCSPMKGHSHVYWYRQLPEEGLKFMVYLQKENIIDESGMPKERFSAEFPKEGPSILRIQQVVRGDSAAYFCASSPISTSGGAYEQYFGPGTRLTVT.

The CDR3 DNA reads as TGTGCCAGCAGTCCCCAGGGGCCTAGGACTGAAGCTTTCTTT. It specifies CASSPQGPRTEAFF. The rearrangement joins TRBV12-3 or TRBV12-4 to TRBJ1-1; D is perhaps TRBD1 (6 bases). The CDR3 loop spans 14 amino acids. Between the trimmed V and J ends, which lost 5 bases and 5 bases, there was a span of 15 bases.

The V call is TRBV12-3 or TRBV12-4, the J call TRBJ2-1, with 13 bases lining up with TRBD2. V lost 5 bases to trimming and J lost 7 bases; unmatched junction nucleotides: 8. The CDR3 runs to 16 residues. CDR3 nucleotide sequence: TGTGCCAGCAGTACATGGACTAGCGGGAGTAGGAATGAGCAGTTCTTC. Translating it yields CASSTWTSGSRNEQFF.

This clonotype was observed at least ten times. V is TRBV12-3 or TRBV12-4 and J is TRBJ1-1, with TRBD1 as a possible D gene (5 bases). CDR3 size: 16 residues. Trimming left V 7 bases short and J 1 base short, with 19 bases between. The CDR3, as DNA: TGTGCCAGCAATCCCGCCCCAGACAGTCCGAACACTGAAGCTTTCTTT. Protein: CASNPAPDSPNTEAFF.

This clonotype was counted a few times. CDR3 in DNA: TGTGCCAGCCGGGGGTTTTTGAACACTGAAGCTTTCTTT. This codes for CASRGFLNTEAFF. V gene TRBV6-1 combines with J gene TRBJ1-1; possible D gene TRBD1, 5 bases. CDR3 length equals 13 residues. The germline V gene has CDR1 MNHNS and CDR2 SASEGT. V was shortened by 8 bases and J by 0 bases, with 10 bases between the two germline ends.

This chain connects TRBV2 to TRBJ2-5, with 10 bases aligning to TRBD1. Germline CDR1 is SNHLY and CDR2 is FYNNEI. CDR3 length: 15 residues. Losses at the gene ends were 3 bases for V and 4 bases for J; bases not matched to a gene: 5. The CDR3 nucleotides are TGTGCCAGCAGTGATGCGACAGGGGGCGCAGAGACCCAGTACTTC. Protein product: CASSDATGGAETQYF.

In this sample, this clonotype turned up many times. The chain carries TRBV9 and TRBJ1-1; 7 nucleotides line up with TRBD1. In germline, CDR1 is SGDLS, CDR2 YYNGEE. The CDR3 totals 15 residues. Trimming cost V 3 bases and J 0 bases; bases outside gene matches: 5. The CDR3: CASSAETGLNTEAFF. The CDR3 DNA reads as TGTGCCAGCAGCGCAGAGACAGGGCTGAACACTGAAGCTTTCTTT.

V usage is TRBV6-2 or TRBV6-3 and J usage is TRBJ2-2; D is undetermined. Germline V CDR1 and CDR2: MNHEY, SVGEGT. The CDR3 runs 13 residues. V was cut by 2 bases and J by 3 bases, with 4 bases left in between. CDR3 sequence: CASSYTDTGELFF. The CDR3 coding sequence is TGTGCCAGCAGTTACACGGACACCGGGGAGCTGTTTTTT.

This chain uses TRBV7-9 with TRBJ2-7, with D perhaps TRBD2 (5 bases). This CDR3 spans 13 amino acids. V was pared by 3 bases and J by 6 bases, with 12 bases between. Germline CDR1 SEHNR, CDR2 FQNEAQ (reference sequence). CDR3: CASSFKGESEQYF. The DNA of the CDR3 is TGTGCCAGCAGCTTTAAGGGAGAGAGCGAGCAGTACTTC. The variable domain in full, completed from reference TRBV7-9 and TRBJ2-7, reads DTGVSQNPRHKITKRGQNVTFRCDPISEHNRLYWYRQTLGQGPEFLTYFQNEAQLEKSRLLSDRFSAERPKGSFSTLEIQRTEQGDSAMYLCASSFKGESEQYFGPGTRLTVT.

This clonotype was counted at least ten times. This rearrangement joins TRBV28 to TRBJ2-7, with D perhaps matching TRBD1 (5 bases). CDR3 size: 17 residues. Germline-derived CDR1 and CDR2 are MDHEN and SYDVKM. V gave up 6 bases and J gave up 4 bases, with 25 bases separating them. As DNA, the CDR3 is TGTGCCAGCAGGCGATTCGGGTTCGACAGCGTTGGATACGAGCAGTACTTC. Its translation is CASRRFGFDSVGYEQYF.

This clonotype was observed a handful of times. The V gene is TRBV6-4, the J gene TRBJ2-1; D is unclear. The germline V gene encodes CDR1 MRHNA and CDR2 SNTAGT. This CDR3 spans 15 amino acids. V was trimmed by 1 base and J by 3 bases, leaving 10 bases between them. The CDR3 coding sequence is TGTGCCAGCAGTGACTTTCCCCGGGTCTACAATGAGCAGTTCTTC. Translated, it gives CASSDFPRVYNEQFF.

Comments on this clonotype: A much larger clone lies one base from this, so it may be a read error. The chain uses TRBV5-1 and TRBJ1-2; no firm D call. The V end was cut by 3 bases, the J end by 0 bases, with 9 bases between. This CDR3 spans 14 amino acids. Germline values: CDR1 SGHRS, CDR2 YFSETQ. The CDR3 loop reads CASSSDLTNYGYTF. In DNA, the CDR3 is TGCGCCAGCAGCTCGGACCTGACTAACTATGGCTACACCTTC. The variable domain in full, completed from reference TRBV5-1 and TRBJ1-2, reads KAGVTQTPRYLIKTRGQQVTLSCSPISGHRSVSWYQQTPGQGLQFLFEYFSETQRNKGNFPGRFSGRQFSNSRSEMNVSTLELGDSALYLCASSSDLTNYGYTFGSGTRLTVV.

This clonotype was seen ten or more times. The rearrangement joins TRBV6-2 or TRBV6-3 to TRBJ1-5, with a tentative D call TRBD1 (5 bases). The V end lost 4 bases, the J end lost 7 bases, and 14 bases lay between the germline ends. The germline gives CDR1 MNHEY, CDR2 SVGEGT. The CDR3 contains 14 residues. The DNA of the CDR3 is TGTGCCAGCAGTTCGGGACGATTAAGGCAGCCCCAGCATTTT. Residues: CASSSGRLRQPQHF.

This clonotype came up many times. This chain uses TRBV7-9 with TRBJ1-2; D gene ambiguous. Per the germline V gene, CDR1 is SEHNR and CDR2 is FQNEAQ (reference sequence). The V end lost 5 bases, the J end lost 4 bases, and 20 bases lay between the germline ends. The CDR3 spans 16 residues. The CDR3: CASSVMPTTWSYGYTF. In nucleotides, the CDR3 is TGTGCCAGCAGCGTGATGCCAACTACGTGGAGCTATGGCTACACCTTC.

This clonotype occurred many times. This sequence joins TRBV28 and TRBJ1-2; D call uncertain. With 5 bases removed from V and 3 bases from J, the gap between germline ends came to 16 bases. Per germline, CDR1 MDHEN and CDR2 SYDVKM. The CDR3 sequence is 15 residues long. The CDR3 nucleotides read TGTGCCAGCAGTCCTTCTGGAAGATTCGACTATGGCTACACCTTC. It codes for CASSPSGRFDYGYTF.

The table lists this clonotype with many counts. The J gene is TRBJ2-7, the V gene TRBV28, with D possibly TRBD1 on 5 matching bases. This CDR3 is 15 amino acids long. Trimming took off 4 bases at V and 0 bases at J, with 13 bases between the two ends. In germline, CDR1 is MDHEN, CDR2 SYDVKM. For the CDR3, the DNA is TGTGCCAGCAGTTCCCCCAGACAGAGCTCCTACGAGCAGTACTTC. This codes for CASSSPRQSSYEQYF. Full variable domain (missing parts from reference TRBV28 and TRBJ2-7): DVKVTQSSRYLVKRTGEKVFLECVQDMDHENMFWYRQDPGLGLRLIYFSYDVKMKEKGDIPEGYSVSREKKERFSLILESASTNQTSMYLCASSSPRQSSYEQYFGPGTRLTVT.

This rearrangement joins TRBV14 to TRBJ2-3; perhaps TRBD1 as D (7 bases). The germline CDR1 and CDR2 sequences are SGHDN and FVKESK. The CDR3 spans 16 residues. V was pared by 2 bases and J by 3 bases, with 15 bases between. CDR3 nucleotides: TGTGCCAGCAGCCAAAAAGACAGGGAGGTGACAGATACGCAGTATTTT. Translating it yields CASSQKDREVTDTQYF. Based on the CDR3 plus reference TRBV14 and TRBJ2-3, the full variable domain is EAGVTQFPSHSVIEKGQTVTLRCDPISGHDNLYWYRRVMGKEIKFLLHFVKESKQDESGMPNNRFLAERTGGTYSTLKVQPAELEDSGVYFCASSQKDREVTDTQYFGPGTRLTVL.

The J gene is TRBJ2-1, the V gene TRBV3-1; D possibly corresponds to TRBD2 (7 bases). Germline V CDR1 and CDR2: LGHDT, YNNKEL (reference sequence). Trimming took off 6 bases at V and 9 bases at J, with 18 bases between the two ends. The CDR3 length is 14 residues. CDR3 DNA: TGTGCCAGCAGGGGGGCGGGAGAGGCGGTTGAGCAGTTCTTC. Translated, it gives CASRGAGEAVEQFF.

The chain combines TRBV5-1 with TRBJ2-7; perhaps TRBD2 as D (7 bases). Germline CDR1 SGHRS, CDR2 YFSETQ. V lost 0 bases and J 5 bases, leaving 30 bases between the germline ends. CDR3 length: 20 residues. The CDR3 DNA reads TGCGCCAGCAGCTTGGCCGTCCCGGGGGGCGCTCAGTTCCGGAGGGACGAGCAGTACTTC. It encodes CASSLAVPGGAQFRRDEQYF.

This chain links TRBV5-1 with TRBJ1-2, with unresolved D. CDR3 length: 13 residues. Per germline, CDR1 SGHRS and CDR2 YFSETQ. V lost 4 bases to trimming and J lost 4 bases, with 11 bases between them. The CDR3 sequence is CASSGTEGYGYTF. The CDR3 coding sequence is TGCGCCAGCAGCGGAACAGAGGGCTATGGCTACACCTTC.

This clonotype was seen at least ten times. The V call is TRBV28, the J call TRBJ2-5; 7 positions agree with TRBD1. The CDR3 has 16 amino acids. The V segment lost 2 bases and the J segment 5 bases; nucleotides outside the gene matches: 11. Germline CDR1 is MDHEN and CDR2 is SYDVKM. The DNA of the CDR3 is TGTGCCAGCAGTTTAGCTATTTTGACAGGGCGGGAGACCCAGTACTTC. It specifies CASSLAILTGRETQYF.

This clonotype has ten or more counts. The rearrangement uses TRBV7-9 and TRBJ1-1, with D perhaps TRBD1 (6 bases). V lost 5 bases and J lost 4, with 17 bases in between. CDR1 SEHNR and CDR2 FQNEAQ come from the germline V gene (reference sequence). The CDR3 extends over 15 amino acids. Here the CDR3 reads CASSRDRILSTEAFF. CDR3 in DNA: TGTGCCAGCAGCCGTGACAGGATCCTTAGCACTGAAGCTTTCTTT.

The chain uses TRBV28 and TRBJ2-1; the D gene is possibly TRBD1 (6 bases). V was cut by 6 bases and J by 4 bases, with 16 bases left in between. The CDR3 contains 15 residues. The V gene's germline CDR1 is MDHEN and CDR2 SYDVKM. CDR3 amino acids: CASRPVQGHYNEQFF. The DNA for the CDR3 is TGTGCCAGCAGACCCGTCCAGGGGCATTACAATGAGCAGTTCTTC.

In this sample, this clonotype turned up many times. The rearrangement joins TRBV28 to TRBJ2-3, with 8 bases fitting TRBD2. This CDR3 contains 15 residues. After removal of 7 bases from V and 5 bases from J, the junction contained 11 bases not matched to a gene. Germline values: CDR1 MDHEN, CDR2 SYDVKM. In nucleotides, the CDR3 is TGTGCCAGCACGGTCAAGCGGGGGTCCATAGATACGCAGTATTTT. Its protein is CASTVKRGSIDTQYF.

This clonotype has ten or more counts. The chain carries TRBV28 and TRBJ1-1; D gene ambiguous. V lost 6 bases, J lost 1 base, and 9 bases lay in between. Per the germline V gene, CDR1 is MDHEN and CDR2 is SYDVKM. This CDR3 comprises 13 residues. DNA for the CDR3: TGTGCCAGCAGCCCACTCCCGAACACTGAAGCTTTCTTT. Translated: CASSPLPNTEAFF.